The rows below give T cell receptor beta chains drawn from one sample of a study of blood T cell repertoires in COVID-19. Some clones are missing from TCRdb's copy, which holds only in-frame ones; the method was immunoSEQ multiplex PCR. The sample records about 230,000 clones, 87% being singletons. The sequenced material came from peripheral blood. The receptors here all came from a woman aged 18 to 35 who had recovered from COVID-19. CDR3s include the opening cysteine and the closing phenylalanine or tryptophan.

14,TRBV27,CASTFTRGAYEQYF
14,TRBV6-5,CASGTSGTGNGYTF
13,TRBV24-1,CATGQDGEETQYF
16,TRBV4-3,CASSQALSGSAYEQYF
13,TRBV3-1/TRBV3-2,CASSEEGVSTETF
13,TRBV27,CASSFPNGNGYTF
18,TRBV2,CASRTLTSGGIGSYEQYF
12,TRBV12-3/TRBV12-4,CASSVHREKLFF
16,TRBV11-2,CASSNDPGGASYGYTF
8,TRBV5-3,CARSWGPF
14,TRBV2,CASRVRQMNTEAFF
16,TRBV6-6,CASSQRTSGGFYEQYF
15,TRBV5-1,CASSTPRGYLNEQFF
14,TRBV4-2,CASSLSGRGYEQYF
13,TRBV4-3,CASSQDSVDEQFF
15,TRBV15,CATSRLGQGIYEQYF
15,TRBV2,CASSGPAVTQETQYF
15,TRBV6-2/TRBV6-3,CASSYGRAISYEQYF
12,TRBV13,CASAGVEKTQYF
14,TRBV19,CASSPQAGRREQYF
12,TRBV19,CASSSQWNEQFF
17,TRBV21-1,CAPRGQGLSLGTDTQYF
16,TRBV7-7,CASSLGGQGAREKLFF
15,TRBV19,CASSIVPDTGYGYTF
11,TRBV20-1,CSAGVNEKLFF
10,TRBV20-1,CSAGGEGYTF
18,TRBV4-1,CASSQEQGQGYSNQPQHF
16,TRBV5-6,CASSLGPGQGLGEQYF
15,TRBV7-9,CASSLGLADQETQYF
14,TRBV6-1,CASSEGQLFGEQFF
14,TRBV2,CAHWGDASNYGYTF
13,TRBV5-1,CATAPTGDNEQFF
14,TRBV9,CASSFATGEDEQYF
11,TRBV6-5,CATLAGVGYTF
16,TRBV19,CASSMGQAGRNTEAFF
14,TRBV20-1,CSASRGGSGNTIYF
15,TRBV5-4,CASSLIGLADNEQFF
15,TRBV7-7,CASSPRVAGYNEQFF
14,TRBV19,CASSTSTVTYGYTF
16,TRBV4-3,CASSQDPARPVNEQFF
14,TRBV4-3,CASSQVTGLAGYTF
17,TRBV4-2,CASSQERNGVAGETQYF
16,TRBV6-5,CASSYGWEQGAYEQYF
13,TRBV19,CASSRTGMGPLHF
16,TRBV9,CASSAVAGGSPYEQYF
14,TRBV6-2/TRBV6-3,CASSYWLAGDEQFF
13,TRBV29-1,CSVGTGSYTEAFF
14,TRBV5-4,CASSLASGRYGYTF